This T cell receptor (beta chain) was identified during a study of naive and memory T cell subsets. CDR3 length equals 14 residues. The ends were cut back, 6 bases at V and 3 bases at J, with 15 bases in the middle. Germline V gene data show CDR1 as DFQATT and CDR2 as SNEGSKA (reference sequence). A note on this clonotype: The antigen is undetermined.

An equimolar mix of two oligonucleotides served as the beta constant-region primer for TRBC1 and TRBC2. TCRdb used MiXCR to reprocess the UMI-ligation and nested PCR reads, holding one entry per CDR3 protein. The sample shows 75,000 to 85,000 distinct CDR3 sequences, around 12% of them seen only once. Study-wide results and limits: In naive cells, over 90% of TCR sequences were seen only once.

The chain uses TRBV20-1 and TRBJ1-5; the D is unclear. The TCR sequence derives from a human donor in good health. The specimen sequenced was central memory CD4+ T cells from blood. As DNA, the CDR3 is TGCAGTGCCAAAGAGGGAGAGGCCAATCAGCCCCAGCATTTT. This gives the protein CSAKEGEANQPQHF.